A single count supports the clone carrying this T cell receptor beta chain. The sample comes from a study of patients and donors after allogeneic stem cell transplantation. The CDR3 loop spans 15 amino acids. V was trimmed by 6 bases and J by 0 bases, leaving 11 bases between them. Using its own MiXCR run on the RT-PCR reads, TCRdb lists one record per CDR3 protein. Of approximately 170,000 distinct CDR3 sequences in the sample, about 24% were seen once. The rearrangement joins TRBV12-3 or TRBV12-4 to TRBJ2-2, with D possibly TRBD1 on 6 matching bases. This sequence originates from a human donor who was either an allogeneic HSCT recipient or a stem cell or donor lymphocyte infusion donor (not recorded which). It is not recorded whose cells these are; they may come from a transplant donor. Sequencing was done on a sample of blood, either unsorted or a sorted T cell fraction (not recorded which). The CDR3 sequence: CASSQTGANTGELFF. The CDR3 region has the DNA TGTGCCAGCAGCCAGACAGGCGCGAACACCGGGGAGCTGTTTTTT.